This T cell receptor beta chain was recovered during a study of T-cell reconstitution after alpha-beta-depleted transplantation in children. Unique molecular identifiers were used in preparing the TCRbeta library. TCRdb reanalysed the PCR reads using MiXCR and keeps one entry per CDR3 protein. Of around 450,000 distinct CDR3 sequences in the sample, 15% to 20% were seen once. Trimming removed 6 bases at V and 1 base at J, with 10 bases between. The CDR3 length is 13 residues. Germline CDR1 MDHEN, CDR2 SYDVKM. With respect to this clonotype: No antigen is known for it.

Overall study findings and caveats: Several hundred expanded graft clones reportedly were the source of alpha-beta T cells about two months after transplant. Surviving recipient T cells and thymic progenitors accounted for the high day-60 TCRbeta diversity observed in some patients. A year post-transplant, T-cell counts and diversity derived mostly from newly produced T cells.

The chain uses TRBV28 and TRBJ2-7, with D possibly called TRBD1 or TRBD2 (5 bases each). This receptor was identified in a boy under two years old who had a stem cell transplant for Wiskott-Aldrich syndrome, so the T cells may come from the graft donor. The specimen was PBMCs, mostly from graft donor cells, collected 360 days after TCRalphabeta/CD19-depleted stem cell transplant. CDR3 residues: CASRNEGSYEQYF. In DNA form, the CDR3 reads TGTGCCAGCAGGAATGAGGGGTCCTACGAGCAGTACTTC.